Shown below are 32 T cell receptor beta chains from a single sample sequenced in a study of Ad26.COV2.S vaccination and SARS-CoV-2 variants. Specified treatment: approximately 18 received Ad26.COV2.S at low or high dose, single or two shots; about 5 received placebo; per-sample allocation not given. Day 63 after the first injection of vaccine or placebo was the sampling time. Sequencing was performed with immunoSEQ multiplex PCR; in TCRdb, only in-frame clones are kept and a portion is missing. The table has 410,000 or so clones, around 93% seen once. The sample in question was peripheral blood, obtained in a trial of Ad26.COV2.S vaccine versus placebo. The receptors here all came from a person aged 18-65 years who received the Ad26.COV2.S COVID-19 vaccine or a placebo.

This clone occurred once. CDR3 protein: CASREGTFAEAFF. In nucleotides, the CDR3 is TGTGCCAGCAGAGAGGGGACGTTTGCTGAAGCTTTCTTT. V and J are TRBV6-5 and TRBJ1-1; TRBD1 is a possible D gene (5 bases). The CDR3 is made up of 13 amino acids. V was pared by 6 bases and J by 6 bases, with 14 bases between. In germline, CDR1 is MNHEY, CDR2 SVGAGI.

V and J are TRBV18 and TRBJ2-7, with a possible D match to TRBD1 (6 bases). The CDR3 is made up of 16 amino acids. Trimming stripped 3 bases from V and 2 bases from J, with 17 bases between. Germline assignment: CDR1 KGHSH and CDR2 LQKENI. CDR3 in amino acids: CASSPLDRQPTYEQYF. CDR3 nucleotide sequence: TGTGCCAGCTCACCCCTAGACAGGCAGCCGACCTACGAGCAGTACTTC.

The chain employs TRBV19 and TRBJ1-1; TRBD1 might be the D (6 bases). V dropped 6 bases and J dropped 4 bases, with 9 bases sitting between them. The CDR3 totals 12 residues. Germline CDR1 LNHDA, CDR2 SQIVND (reference sequence). The CDR3 coding sequence is TGTGCCAGTAGGACAGGTATCACTGAAGCTTTCTTT. Amino acids: CASRTGITEAFF.

The J gene is TRBJ2-7, the V gene TRBV11-2, with D maybe TRBD1 (6 bases). Germline CDR1 and CDR2: SGHAT and FQNNGV. The CDR3 runs to 11 residues. V dropped 2 bases and J dropped 7 bases, with 6 bases sitting between them. For the CDR3, the DNA is TGTGCCAGCAGCTTAAGGGGGGAGCAGTACTTC. It translates to CASSLRGEQYF.

The chain combines TRBV2 with TRBJ1-3, with unresolved D. Germline V gene sequence: CDR1 SNHLY, CDR2 FYNNEI. Trimming removed 6 bases from V and 3 bases from J, with 9 bases in between. The CDR3 is 13 residues long. The CDR3 coding sequence is TGTGCCAGCAGCCTAACTGGTGGAAACACCATATATTTT. This encodes CASSLTGGNTIYF.

The chain carries TRBV7-9 and TRBJ2-1, with a tentative D call TRBD2 (7 bases). Trimming removed 10 bases at V and 4 bases at J, with 26 bases between. The CDR3 runs to 17 residues. Per germline, CDR1 SEHNR and CDR2 FQNEAQ (reference sequence). CDR3 in amino acids: CANSADAGANGYNEQFF. The CDR3, as DNA: TGTGCCAACTCGGCGGACGCGGGGGCGAACGGATACAATGAGCAGTTCTTC.

As for this clone: At one end the junction does not follow the germline gene, possibly because of a read error. The chain is built from TRBV2 and TRBJ2-2; 8 positions match TRBD2. Germline V gene lookup returns CDR1 SNHLY and CDR2 FYNNEI. The CDR3 is made up of 14 amino acids. The CDR3 is CPSLAGGNTGELFF. Written as DNA, the CDR3 is TGCCCCAGCCTGGCGGGGGGGAACACCGGGGAGCTGTTTTTT.

The chain recombines TRBV5-6 with TRBJ1-2; D is ambiguous. This CDR3 has 16 residues. V was shortened by 0 bases and J by 1 base, with 13 bases between the two germline ends. CDR1 and CDR2 (germline): SGHDT, YYEEEE. In DNA, the CDR3 is TGTGCCAGCAGCTTGGCGTATAGCTTAGATAACTATGGCTACACCTTC. This gives the protein CASSLAYSLDNYGYTF.

This chain uses TRBV18 with TRBJ1-3; D is undetermined. Germline V lookup: CDR1 KGHSH, CDR2 LQKENI. The CDR3 length is 21 residues. V shed 1 base and J shed 3 bases, with 28 bases lying between them. CDR3 sequence (DNA): TGTGCCAGCTCACCACTATATAGACTACCGATTGAGGGCAGCCTTGGAAACACCATATATTTT. Its translation is CASSPLYRLPIEGSLGNTIYF.

A single count supports this clone. V is TRBV9 and J is TRBJ1-2; the match to TRBD1 covers 7 bases. Germline values: CDR1 SGDLS, CDR2 YYNGEE. With 4 bases clipped from V and 4 bases from J, the junction kept 10 bases outside the gene matches. CDR3 length: 15 amino acids. For the CDR3, the DNA is TGTGCCAGCAGCCCGGGGGACAGTCTCCTCTATGGCTACACCTTC. Residues: CASSPGDSLLYGYTF.

V gene TRBV6-2 or TRBV6-3 combines with J gene TRBJ1-1, with unresolved D. The CDR3 contains 17 residues. V lost 6 bases, J lost 2 bases, and 22 bases lay in between. Germline V gene lookup returns CDR1 MNHEY and CDR2 SVGEGT. As DNA, the CDR3 is TGTGCCAGCAGCCCGTTCTCGACCCCCACCTTTAACACTGAAGCTTTCTTT. Its protein product is CASSPFSTPTFNTEAFF.

This sequence joins TRBV7-8 and TRBJ2-3; 7 bases fit TRBD2. After removal of 10 bases from V and 3 bases from J, the junction contained 10 bases not matched to a gene. CDR1 and CDR2 from the germline V gene are SGHVS and FQNEAQ. The CDR3 is made up of 14 amino acids. CDR3 region: CATTRLADTDTQYF. In DNA, the CDR3 is TGTGCCACCACCAGACTAGCCGATACAGATACGCAGTATTTT.

In DNA form, the CDR3 reads TGTGCCAGCAGCCCCTTTATAGCGACAGATACGCAGTATTTT. This sequence encodes CASSPFIATDTQYF. The V and J genes are TRBV28 and TRBJ2-3; possible D gene TRBD2, 5 bases. CDR1 is MDHEN and CDR2 is SYDVKM in the germline V gene. Trimming took off 6 bases at V and 3 bases at J, with 13 bases between the two ends. This CDR3 has 14 residues. The full variable domain, in which reference TRBV28 and TRBJ2-3 provide the parts outside the CDR3, is DVKVTQSSRYLVKRTGEKVFLECVQDMDHENMFWYRQDPGLGLRLIYFSYDVKMKEKGDIPEGYSVSREKKERFSLILESASTNQTSMYLCASSPFIATDTQYFGPGTRLTVL.

CDR3 DNA: TGTGCCAGCAGCACGGACAGGGGAGGCTCCTACGAGCAGTACTTC. Translated, it gives CASSTDRGGSYEQYF. The chain links TRBV14 to TRBJ2-7; 9 bases are a match to TRBD1. There are 15 residues in the CDR3. CDR1 is SGHDN, CDR2 FVKESK, per germline. V was clipped by 5 bases and J by 0 bases; unmatched bases: 5. The whole variable domain, filled in from reference TRBV14 and TRBJ2-7, reads EAGVTQFPSHSVIEKGQTVTLRCDPISGHDNLYWYRRVMGKEIKFLLHFVKESKQDESGMPNNRFLAERTGGTYSTLKVQPAELEDSGVYFCASSTDRGGSYEQYFGPGTRLTVT.

The chain employs TRBV5-4 and TRBJ2-3; tentative D call: TRBD1 (6 bases). CDR1 is SGHNT and CDR2 is YYREEE in the germline V gene (reference sequence). V was clipped by 4 bases and J by 3 bases, with 12 bases between them. The CDR3 consists of 14 residues. CDR3 region: CASSTRGRTDTQYF. CDR3 nucleotides: TGTGCCAGCAGCACCAGGGGTAGGACAGATACGCAGTATTTT. Variable domain in full (rest from reference TRBV5-4 and TRBJ2-3): ETGVTQSPTHLIKTRGQQVTLRCSSQSGHNTVSWYQQALGQGPQFIFQYYREEENGRGNFPPRFSGLQFPNYSSELNVNALELDDSALYLCASSTRGRTDTQYFGPGTRLTVL.

This clone was found once. The chain has TRBV19 and TRBJ2-7, with no clear D. Germline assignment: CDR1 LNHDA and CDR2 SQIVND (reference sequence). This CDR3 is built from 13 residues. The V and J ends lost 2 bases and 3 bases respectively, with 8 bases between them. The CDR3 loop is CASSISLNYEQYF. The CDR3 region has the DNA TGTGCCAGTAGTATATCGCTCAACTACGAGCAGTACTTC.

The chain employs TRBV30 and TRBJ2-2; D uncertain. CDR3 length: 16 residues. The germline V and J ends were trimmed by 0 bases and 3 bases, with 14 bases remaining between them. Germline V gives CDR1 GTSNPN, CDR2 SVGIG (reference sequence). CDR3 sequence reads: CAWSVSRQWDTGELFF. CDR3 nucleotides: TGTGCCTGGAGTGTGAGTCGGCAGTGGGACACCGGGGAGCTGTTTTTT.

J is TRBJ2-7 and V is TRBV11-2; 11 nucleotides agree with TRBD1. The trim removed 1 base at V and 7 bases at J, leaving 6 bases unmatched. CDR3 length: 15 residues. Per the germline V gene, CDR1 is SGHAT and CDR2 is FQNNGV. In DNA, the CDR3 is TGTGCCAGCAGCTTAGGGACAGGGGGCGCTTGGGAGCAGTACTTC. This codes for CASSLGTGGAWEQYF.

A single count supports this clone. This rearrangement joins TRBV6-2 or TRBV6-3 to TRBJ2-1; 9 nucleotides line up with TRBD2. Trimming at V came to 4 bases and at J to 2 bases, leaving 6 bases not matched to a gene. The CDR3 contains 16 residues. CDR1 MNHEY and CDR2 SVGEGT come from the germline V gene. The chain's CDR3 is CASSSLGGGAYNEQFF. The CDR3 DNA is TGTGCCAGCAGTTCTCTTGGCGGGGGGGCCTACAATGAGCAGTTCTTC.

This clone was found once. The genes are TRBV19 and TRBJ1-4; D remains unclear. V dropped 6 bases and J dropped 8 bases, with 19 bases sitting between them. The CDR3 loop spans 15 amino acids. Germline V gene lookup returns CDR1 LNHDA and CDR2 SQIVND (reference sequence). Here the CDR3 reads CASRPRHSLGEKLFF. The DNA for the CDR3 is TGTGCCAGTAGACCACGTCACTCACTAGGGGAAAAACTGTTTTTT.

The genes are TRBV27 and TRBJ1-4; D call uncertain. This CDR3 comprises 13 residues. V lost 7 bases and J lost 8, with 14 bases in between. Germline CDR1 MNHEY, CDR2 SMNVEV (reference sequence). The CDR3 spells CASNMEVREKLFF. As DNA, the CDR3 is TGTGCCAGCAATATGGAGGTCCGAGAAAAACTGTTTTTT.

The genes are TRBV10-3 and TRBJ1-5; TRBD1 matches at 11 bases. V trimming: 10 bases; J trimming: 6 bases; junction bases outside the gene matches: 11. Germline V gene lookup returns CDR1 ENHRY and CDR2 SYGVKD. This CDR3 has 15 residues. CDR3 sequence reads: CATESGTGGSQPQHF. The CDR3 DNA sequence: TGTGCCACCGAATCCGGGACAGGGGGGAGTCAGCCCCAGCATTTT.

In DNA, the CDR3 is TGTGCCAGCAGCGATCAGGACAGGGCTGGCTATGGCTACACCTTC. This codes for CASSDQDRAGYGYTF. The chain carries TRBV7-9 and TRBJ1-2; 8 nucleotides line up with TRBD1. The ends lost 5 bases at V and 4 bases at J; junction bases unmatched: 9. Germline CDR1 SEHNR, CDR2 FQNEAQ (reference sequence). The CDR3 length is 15 residues.

This chain links TRBV11-2 with TRBJ2-7; 7 nucleotides align to TRBD1. With V trimmed by 4 bases and J by 0 bases, 9 bases remained unmatched. The CDR3 has 16 residues. Germline lookup yields CDR1 SGHAT and CDR2 FQNNGV. The CDR3 here is CASSSTGQRYSYEQYF. The CDR3 DNA reads TGTGCCAGCAGCTCTACGGGACAGCGATACTCCTACGAGCAGTACTTC.

The chain uses TRBV6-6 and TRBJ1-5, with unresolved D. Trimming took off 6 bases at V and 0 bases at J, with 9 bases between the two ends. The CDR3 length is 14 residues. Germline CDR1 and CDR2: MNHNY and SVGAGI (reference sequence). The CDR3 DNA follows: TGTGCCAGCAGGAACGGACTTAGCAATCAGCCCCAGCATTTT. Amino acids: CASRNGLSNQPQHF.

The CDR3 DNA sequence: TGCGCCAGCAGTGATGGGCCTAACTATGGCTACACCTTC. It is translated as CASSDGPNYGYTF. The V and J genes are TRBV10-1 and TRBJ1-2; D gene unclear. CDR1 is WNHNN and CDR2 is SYGVQD in the germline V gene (reference sequence). V was clipped by 3 bases and J by 0 bases, with 5 bases between them. The CDR3 runs to 13 residues.

The chain's CDR3 is CASSPLGFNSNQPQHF. CDR3 bases: TGTGCCAGCTCACCCTTAGGATTTAATAGCAATCAGCCCCAGCATTTT. This rearrangement joins TRBV18 to TRBJ1-5; D is uncertain. This CDR3 is built from 16 residues. V dropped 3 bases and J dropped 0 bases, with 12 bases sitting between them. CDR1 KGHSH and CDR2 LQKENI come from the germline V gene.

The chain joins TRBV7-9 to TRBJ1-4; D call uncertain. Looked up from germline, CDR1 is SEHNR and CDR2 is FQNEAQ (reference sequence). The V gene lost 3 bases and the J gene lost 8 bases, with 13 bases spanning the gap. The CDR3 sequence is 14 residues long. CDR3 amino acids: CASSFDRVSEKLFF. The CDR3 DNA reads as TGTGCCAGCAGCTTTGATAGGGTCTCAGAAAAACTGTTTTTT.

The V call is TRBV21-1, the J call TRBJ2-6; TRBD1, the D gene given by the table, was not confirmed from the DNA. TRBV21-1 is a pseudogene segment. The CDR3 is 18 residues long. This CDR3 is CASSKRCDRGTGANVLTF. CDR3 in DNA: TGTGCCAGCAGCAAAAGGTGTGACAGGGGGACTGGGGCCAACGTCCTGACTTTC.

The rearrangement uses TRBV9 and TRBJ2-5; the match to TRBD2 covers 9 bases. This CDR3 has 15 residues. CDR1 and CDR2 from the germline V gene are SGDLS and YYNGEE. The trim removed 0 bases at V and 4 bases at J, leaving 4 bases unmatched. In nucleotides, the CDR3 is TGTGCCAGCAGCGTAGAAGCGGGGGGTGCAGAGACCCAGTACTTC. Protein sequence: CASSVEAGGAETQYF. The variable domain in full, with the rest retrieved from reference TRBV9 and TRBJ2-5, is DSGVTQTPKHLITATGQRVTLRCSPRSGDLSVYWYQQSLDQGLQFLIQYYNGEERAKGNILERFSAQQFPDLHSELNLSSLELGDSALYFCASSVEAGGAETQYFGPGTRLLVL.

The V call is TRBV18, the J call TRBJ1-5, with TRBD1 identical over 11 bases. Germline-derived CDR1 and CDR2 are KGHSH and LQKENI. The CDR3 extends over 15 amino acids. Losses at the gene ends were 6 bases for V and 4 bases for J; bases not matched to a gene: 5. Written as DNA, the CDR3 is TGTGCCAGCTCCCGCGGGACAGGGGGTAATCAGCCCCAGCATTTT. This encodes CASSRGTGGNQPQHF.

In its sample, this clone was seen a few times. V is TRBV12-5 and J is TRBJ2-7; D is possibly TRBD1 (6 bases). Germline lookup yields CDR1 LGHNT and CDR2 FRNRAP. The CDR3 is 15 residues long. V lost 5 bases, J lost 0 bases, and 14 bases lay in between. CDR3 nucleotide sequence: TGTGCTAGTGGTCCTACAGGGCCACTCTCCTACGAGCAGTACTTC. Protein: CASGPTGPLSYEQYF.